A single sample is the source of the 27 T cell receptor beta chains below, sequenced in a study of glioma-infiltrating T cells. Using RNA template, CDR3s of TCR alpha and beta were amplified with iRepertoire arm-PCR. TCRdb redid the calling of the multiplex PCR reads with MiXCR, one entry per CDR3 protein. The sample consists of about 140,000 distinct CDR3 sequences, around 40% of them appearing once. The source material was glioma tissue, nonneoplastic brain tissue, or PBMCs (not recorded which). These receptors were collected from a human donor with low-grade glioma or glioblastoma, undergoing nonglioma brain surgery, or in good health (not recorded which).

This chain uses TRBV5-4 with TRBJ1-1, with 7 nucleotides matching TRBD1. Germline V CDR1 and CDR2: SGHNT, YYREEE (reference sequence). V lost 4 bases to trimming and J lost 1 base; unmatched junction nucleotides: 10. This CDR3 contains 16 residues. This CDR3 reads CASSQDRVFPNTEAFF. CDR3 nucleotides: TGTGCCAGCAGCCAAGACAGGGTATTTCCGAACACTGAAGCTTTCTTT.

The rearrangement links TRBV10-2 to TRBJ1-1; D is unresolved. V lost 2 bases to trimming and J lost 5 bases, with 9 bases between them. Germline values: CDR1 WSHSY, CDR2 SAAADI. This CDR3 region has 13 residues. The CDR3 here is CASSEGLGTEAFF. CDR3 DNA: TGCGCCAGCAGTGAGGGATTAGGGACTGAAGCTTTCTTT.

CDR3 region: CSANKPPNEQFF. CDR3 coding DNA: TGCAGTGCCAATAAACCTCCCAATGAGCAGTTCTTC. The chain uses TRBV20-1 and TRBJ2-1; D is unclear. The CDR3 length is 12 residues. With 6 bases removed from V and 6 bases from J, the gap between germline ends came to 12 bases. Germline V lookup: CDR1 DFQATT, CDR2 SNEGSKA (reference sequence).

Remarks on this clonotype: At one of its ends the junction is not consistent with the germline gene, which may arise from a read error. The rearrangement uses TRBV11-2 and TRBJ1-2; weak D call: TRBD1 (6 bases). CDR3 length equals 16 residues. The germline CDR1 and CDR2 sequences are SGHAT and FQNNGV. The CDR3 protein is CASSQDLGGERDGYTF. The DNA of the CDR3 is TGCGCCAGCAGCCAAGATTTAGGGGGTGAAAGGGATGGCTACACCTTC.

The rearrangement joins TRBV20-1 to TRBJ2-7; either TRBD1 or TRBD2 may fit D (5 bases each). Trimming pared 0 bases from V and 2 bases from J, leaving 14 bases between. Germline CDR1 DFQATT, CDR2 SNEGSKA (reference sequence). The CDR3 spans 15 residues. The CDR3 DNA sequence: TGCAGTGCTAGAGAGACTATTAGGGGTACCTACGAGCAGTACTTC. Amino acids: CSARETIRGTYEQYF.

The chain carries TRBV2 and TRBJ2-1; 8 positions match TRBD2. The trim removed 2 bases at V and 7 bases at J, leaving 1 base unmatched. CDR3 length equals 13 residues. CDR1 and CDR2 from the germline V gene are SNHLY and FYNNEI. The CDR3 loop is CASSETSGNEQFF. The CDR3 nucleotides read TGTGCCAGCAGTGAAACTAGCGGTAATGAGCAGTTCTTC.

This chain connects TRBV14 to TRBJ2-1, with a tentative D call TRBD2 (6 bases). The V gene's germline CDR1 is SGHDN and CDR2 FVKESK. The CDR3 runs to 15 residues. Trimming pared 2 bases from V and 1 base from J, leaving 9 bases between. CDR3 residues: CASSQLSGSYNEQFF. Written as DNA, the CDR3 is TGTGCCAGCAGCCAACTTAGCGGTTCCTACAATGAGCAGTTCTTC.

CDR3: CASHPGQGFEQYF. For the CDR3, the DNA is TGCGCCAGCCACCCGGGACAGGGATTCGAGCAGTACTTC. The chain has TRBV10-2 and TRBJ2-7, with 9 bases matching TRBD1. The CDR3 covers 13 residues. Germline V gene lookup returns CDR1 WSHSY and CDR2 SAAADI. Trimming took 8 bases from V and 6 from J; bases not matched to a gene: 8.

The chain combines TRBV20-1 with TRBJ2-1, with D possibly matching TRBD1 (5 bases). The germline V gene has CDR1 DFQATT and CDR2 SNEGSKA (reference sequence). The CDR3 contains 14 residues. V was pared by 2 bases and J by 3 bases, with 11 bases between. The CDR3: CSARSDRFYNEQFF. CDR3 bases: TGCAGTGCTAGATCCGACAGATTCTACAATGAGCAGTTCTTC.

This chain links TRBV7-9 with TRBJ2-2, with D possibly being TRBD1 (6 bases). The CDR3 has 15 residues. V lost 1 base to trimming and J lost 4 bases, with 10 bases between them. Looked up from germline, CDR1 is SEHNR and CDR2 is FQNEAQ (reference sequence). DNA of the CDR3: TGTGCCAGCAGCTTAGACAGGGTTGGCACCGGGGAGCTGTTTTTT. It is translated as CASSLDRVGTGELFF.

The chain recombines TRBV28 with TRBJ2-5; D is undetermined. V was trimmed by 7 bases and J by 0 bases, leaving 9 bases between them. The germline CDR1 and CDR2 sequences are MDHEN and SYDVKM. This CDR3 has 13 residues. In DNA form, the CDR3 reads TGTGCCAGCACCACGTGGAACCAAGAGACCCAGTACTTC. The encoded protein is CASTTWNQETQYF.

This clonotype was counted many times. The chain couples TRBV6-1 to TRBJ1-3, with TRBD1 identical over 9 bases. The junction had 5 bases not matched to a gene; V was cut back by 5 bases and J by 3 bases. Germline V gene data show CDR1 as MNHNS and CDR2 as SASEGT. The CDR3 runs 15 residues. The CDR3 region is CASSLDRGDGNTIYF. CDR3 sequence (DNA): TGTGCCAGCAGTCTCGACAGGGGGGATGGAAACACCATATATTTT.

V gene TRBV7-2 combines with J gene TRBJ2-5; D is unclear. V was pared by 5 bases and J by 5 bases, with 21 bases between. CDR3 length equals 16 residues. Per the germline V gene, CDR1 is SGHTA and CDR2 is FQGNSA. CDR3 in amino acids: CASSPVDLWPLETQYF. The CDR3 DNA sequence: TGTGCCAGCAGCCCGGTCGATTTATGGCCATTGGAGACCCAGTACTTC.

V gene TRBV5-1 combines with J gene TRBJ2-7, with 7 bases that match TRBD1. The CDR3 extends over 15 amino acids. J gave up 0 bases and V 1 base, and 4 bases lay outside the gene matches. CDR1 is SGHRS, CDR2 YFSETQ, per germline. CDR3 loop: CASSLMTGNSYEQYF. For the CDR3, the DNA is TGCGCCAGCAGCTTGATGACAGGGAACTCCTACGAGCAGTACTTC.

In this sample, this clonotype turned up once. The rearrangement joins TRBV20-1 to TRBJ1-6; unclear D gene. This CDR3 spans 14 amino acids. The germline gives CDR1 DFQATT, CDR2 SNEGSKA (reference sequence). Trimming took 2 bases from V and 5 from J, leaving 10 bases between them. CDR3 in DNA: TGCAGTGCTAGACCGGGTGCAAATAATTCACCCCTCCACTTT. Protein product: CSARPGANNSPLHF.

This clonotype was counted a few times. The V and J genes are TRBV19 and TRBJ1-5, with D possibly matching TRBD1 (6 bases). This CDR3 comprises 13 residues. Germline V CDR1 and CDR2: LNHDA, SQIVND (reference sequence). V gave up 6 bases and J gave up 7 bases, with 13 bases separating them. In nucleotides, the CDR3 is TGTGCCAGTAGCCTCGACAGGTCACAGCCCCAGCATTTT. Translated, it gives CASSLDRSQPQHF.

The genes are TRBV4-1 and TRBJ2-1, with D perhaps TRBD2 (6 bases). CDR1 is MGHRA and CDR2 is YSYEKL in the germline V gene. Trimming removed 0 bases at V and 1 base at J, with 10 bases between. The CDR3 runs 16 residues. In DNA, the CDR3 is TGCGCCAGCAGCCAAGATTTCGCGGGATCCTACAATGAGCAGTTCTTC. Residues: CASSQDFAGSYNEQFF.

In this sample, this clonotype turned up many times. The rearrangement joins TRBV2 to TRBJ2-1; D gene unclear. Germline loops: CDR1 SNHLY, CDR2 FYNNEI. V lost 5 bases to trimming and J lost 8 bases, with 7 bases between them. This CDR3 region has 11 residues. CDR3 protein: CASSTNDEQFF. The CDR3 DNA follows: TGTGCCAGCAGTACTAATGATGAGCAGTTCTTC.

The V call is TRBV6-1, the J call TRBJ2-7; 8 bases match TRBD2. Germline assignment: CDR1 MNHNS and CDR2 SASEGT. V gave up 6 bases and J gave up 4 bases; unmatched junction bases: 11. The CDR3 totals 15 residues. The CDR3 DNA reads as TGTGCCAGCAGGCCCGGGGGGGGCAGAAGGTACGAGCAGTACTTC. This sequence encodes CASRPGGGRRYEQYF.

This clonotype was counted many times. The CDR3 DNA reads TGTGCCAGCGTGCGAGTGGGCAGACTGAACACTGAAGCTTTCTTT. This sequence encodes CASVRVGRLNTEAFF. The chain carries TRBV6-2 or TRBV6-3 and TRBJ1-1; D is undetermined. The CDR3 loop spans 15 amino acids. Germline values: CDR1 MNHEY, CDR2 SVGEGT. Trimming took off 8 bases at V and 0 bases at J, with 16 bases between the two ends.

On this clonotype: This could be a read error, since a much larger clone is one nucleotide away. The gene calls are TRBV20-1 and TRBJ2-3, with D hard to call. The CDR3 is 13 residues long. Per the germline V gene, CDR1 is DFQATT and CDR2 is SNEGSKA (reference sequence). Trimming took off 3 bases at V and 6 bases at J, with 13 bases between the two ends. CDR3 sequence: CSASTGFGDTQYF. The CDR3 bases are TGCAGTGCTAGTACTGGGTTTGGCGATACGCAGTATTTT.

The gene calls are TRBV20-1 and TRBJ2-5; D ambiguous. V was trimmed by 3 bases and J by 2 bases, leaving 7 bases between them. The V gene's germline CDR1 is DFQATT and CDR2 SNEGSKA (reference sequence). CDR3 size: 12 residues. The CDR3 DNA sequence: TGCAGTGCTAGGGCCGTTCAAGAGACCCAGTACTTC. Amino acids: CSARAVQETQYF.

CDR3 nucleotides: TGTGCCAGCAGTTTAGGTGCTTTAGATACGCAGTATTTT. Translated: CASSLGALDTQYF. This chain links TRBV28 with TRBJ2-3; the D is unclear. The germline CDR1 and CDR2 sequences are MDHEN and SYDVKM. Deletions cut 2 bases from V and 5 bases from J, with 8 bases between. The CDR3 runs to 13 residues.

As to this clonotype: Being one base from a much bigger clone, this may be a read error. The rearrangement joins TRBV7-2 to TRBJ1-6; no reliable D call. Per germline, CDR1 SGHTA and CDR2 FQGNSA. This CDR3 has 15 residues. The DNA for the CDR3 is TGTGCCAGCAGCTTAAACGCGGACGGAAATTCACCCCTCGACTTT. Protein: CASSLNADGNSPLDF. Full variable domain (rest looked up from reference TRBV7-2 and TRBJ1-6): GAGVSQSPSNKVTEKGKDVELRCDPISGHTALYWYRQSLGQGLEFLIYFQGNSAPDKSGLPSDRFSAERTGGSVSTLTIQRTQQEDSAVYLCASSLNADGNSPLDFGNGTRLTVT.

This clonotype was counted a single time. Since a much larger clone is just one base distant, this may be a read error. The chain has TRBV4-2 and TRBJ2-1, with TRBD1 matching over 7 bases. CDR1 and CDR2 from the germline V gene are LGHNA and YNFKEQ. This CDR3 has 14 amino acids. The CDR3 region has the DNA TGTGCCAGCAGCCCAGACCTCTGGACAGGCCCTCAGTCCTTC. Its protein is CASSPDLWTGPQSF.

The chain couples TRBV20-1 to TRBJ2-5; possible D gene TRBD1, 5 bases. The V end was cut by 6 bases, the J end by 4 bases, with 24 bases between. This CDR3 has 16 amino acids. The germline V gene encodes CDR1 DFQATT and CDR2 SNEGSKA (reference sequence). Here the CDR3 reads CSAPSKTPPRGETQYF. Written as DNA, the CDR3 is TGCAGTGCCCCTTCCAAGACACCTCCAAGGGGAGAGACCCAGTACTTC.

The chain has TRBV18 and TRBJ1-2; possibly TRBD1 for D (5 bases). The germline gives CDR1 KGHSH, CDR2 LQKENI. CDR3 length equals 14 residues. V lost 6 bases and J lost 3, with 14 bases in between. This CDR3 reads CASSPGRDDYGYTF. CDR3 nucleotide sequence: TGTGCCAGCTCTCCGGGCAGGGACGACTATGGCTACACCTTC.